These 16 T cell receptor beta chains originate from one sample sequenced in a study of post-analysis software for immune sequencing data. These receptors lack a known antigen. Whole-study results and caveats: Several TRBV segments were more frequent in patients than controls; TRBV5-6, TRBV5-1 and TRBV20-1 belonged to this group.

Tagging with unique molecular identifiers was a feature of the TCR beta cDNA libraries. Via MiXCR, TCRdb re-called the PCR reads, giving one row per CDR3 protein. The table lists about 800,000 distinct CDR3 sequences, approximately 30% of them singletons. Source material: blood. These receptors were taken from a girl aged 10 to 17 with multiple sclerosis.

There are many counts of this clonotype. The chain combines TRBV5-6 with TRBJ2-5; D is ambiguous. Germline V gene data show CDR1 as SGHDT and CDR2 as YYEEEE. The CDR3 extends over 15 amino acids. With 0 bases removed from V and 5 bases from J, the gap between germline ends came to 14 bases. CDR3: CASSLVALSKETQYF. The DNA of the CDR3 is TGTGCCAGCAGCTTGGTGGCTCTATCTAAGGAGACCCAGTACTTC.

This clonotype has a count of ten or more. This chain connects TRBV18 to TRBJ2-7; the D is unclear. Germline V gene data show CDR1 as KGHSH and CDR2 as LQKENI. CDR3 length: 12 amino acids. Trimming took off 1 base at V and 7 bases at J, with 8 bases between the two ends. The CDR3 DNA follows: TGTGCCAGCTCACCACAGGGTGTTGAGCAGTACTTC. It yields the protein CASSPQGVEQYF. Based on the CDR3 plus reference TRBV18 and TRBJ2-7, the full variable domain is NAGVMQNPRHLVRRRGQEARLRCSPMKGHSHVYWYRQLPEEGLKFMVYLQKENIIDESGMPKERFSAEFPKEGPSILRIQQVVRGDSAAYFCASSPQGVEQYFGPGTRLTVT.

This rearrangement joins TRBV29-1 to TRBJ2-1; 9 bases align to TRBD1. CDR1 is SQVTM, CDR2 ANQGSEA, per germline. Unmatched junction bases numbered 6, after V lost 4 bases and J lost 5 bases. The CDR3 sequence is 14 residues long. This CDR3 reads CSVARDRENNEQFF. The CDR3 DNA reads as TGCAGCGTTGCACGGGACAGGGAAAACAATGAGCAGTTCTTC.

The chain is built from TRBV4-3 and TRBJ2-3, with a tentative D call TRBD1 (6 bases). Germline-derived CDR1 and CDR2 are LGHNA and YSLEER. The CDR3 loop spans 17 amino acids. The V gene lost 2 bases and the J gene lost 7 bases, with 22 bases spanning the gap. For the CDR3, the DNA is TGCGCCAGCAGCCAATCGCGGACAGCCTGGTCTGGTAATACGCAGTATTTT. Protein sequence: CASSQSRTAWSGNTQYF.

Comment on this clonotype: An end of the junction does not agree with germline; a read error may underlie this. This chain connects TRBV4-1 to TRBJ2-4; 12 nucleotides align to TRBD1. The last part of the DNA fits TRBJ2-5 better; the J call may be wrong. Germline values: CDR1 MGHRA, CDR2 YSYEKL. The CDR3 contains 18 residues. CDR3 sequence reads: CASNQGEGTGGRLETQYF. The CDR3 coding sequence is TGCGCCAGCAACCAAGGGGAGGGGACAGGGGGCCGCTTGGAGACCCAGTACTTC.

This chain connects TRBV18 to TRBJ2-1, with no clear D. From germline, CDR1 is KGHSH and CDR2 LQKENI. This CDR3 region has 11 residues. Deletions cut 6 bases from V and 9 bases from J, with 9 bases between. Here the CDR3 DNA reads TGTGCCAGCTCCCCCGAGAGTGAGCAGTTCTTC. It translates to CASSPESEQFF.

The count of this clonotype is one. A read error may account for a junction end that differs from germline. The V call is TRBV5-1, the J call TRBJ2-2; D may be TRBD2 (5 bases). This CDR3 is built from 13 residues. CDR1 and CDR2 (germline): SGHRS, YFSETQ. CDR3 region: CASSLAGLGELFF. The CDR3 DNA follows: TGCGCCAGCAGCTTGGCCGGCCTCGGGGAGTTGTTTTTT.

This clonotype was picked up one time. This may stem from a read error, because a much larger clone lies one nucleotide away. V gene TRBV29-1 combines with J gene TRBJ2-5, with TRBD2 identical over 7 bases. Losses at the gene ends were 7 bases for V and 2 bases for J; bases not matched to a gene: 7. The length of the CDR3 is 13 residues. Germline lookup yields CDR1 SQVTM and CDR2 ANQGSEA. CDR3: CSEGRGGQETQYF. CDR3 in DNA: TGCAGCGAGGGGAGGGGAGGACAAGAGACCCAGTACTTC.

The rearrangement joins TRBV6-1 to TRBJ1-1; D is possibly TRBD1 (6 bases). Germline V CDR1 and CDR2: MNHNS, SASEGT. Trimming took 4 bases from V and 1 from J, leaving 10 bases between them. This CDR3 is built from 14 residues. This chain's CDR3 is CASSALGGNTEAFF. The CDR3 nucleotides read TGTGCCAGCAGTGCCCTAGGGGGGAACACTGAAGCTTTCTTT.

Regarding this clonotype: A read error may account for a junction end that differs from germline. The chain's CDR3 is CASSYSDVNQSQHF. CDR3 DNA sequence: TGTGCCAGCAGTTATTCGGACGTAAATCAGTCCCAGCATTTT. V gene TRBV6-2 or TRBV6-3 combines with J gene TRBJ1-5; D gene ambiguous. Per the germline V gene, CDR1 is MNHEY and CDR2 is SVGEGT. This CDR3 spans 14 amino acids.

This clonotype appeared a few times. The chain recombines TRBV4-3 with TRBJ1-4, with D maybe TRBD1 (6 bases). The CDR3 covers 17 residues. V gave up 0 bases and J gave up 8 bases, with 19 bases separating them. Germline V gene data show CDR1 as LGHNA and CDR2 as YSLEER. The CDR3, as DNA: TGCGCCAGCAGCCAAGACCGGGGGCGATCACAAGGGGAAAAACTGTTTTTT. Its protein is CASSQDRGRSQGEKLFF.

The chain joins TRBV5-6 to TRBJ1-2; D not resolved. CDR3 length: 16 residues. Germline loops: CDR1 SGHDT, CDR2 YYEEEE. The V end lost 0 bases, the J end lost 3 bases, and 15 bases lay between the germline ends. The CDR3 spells CASSLVSRAGHYGYTF. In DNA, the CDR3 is TGTGCCAGCAGCTTGGTTTCCCGGGCTGGGCACTATGGCTACACCTTC.

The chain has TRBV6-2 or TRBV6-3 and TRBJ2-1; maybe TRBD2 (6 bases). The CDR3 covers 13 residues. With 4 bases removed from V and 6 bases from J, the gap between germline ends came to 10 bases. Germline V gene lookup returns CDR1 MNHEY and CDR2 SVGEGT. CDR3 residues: CASSLVEGNEQFF. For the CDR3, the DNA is TGTGCCAGCAGTTTGGTGGAGGGCAATGAGCAGTTCTTC.

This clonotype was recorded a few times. The CDR3 DNA reads as TGTGCTAGTGGTCCAATGACAGGGGCAGATACGCAGTATTTT. Translating gives CASGPMTGADTQYF. The chain combines TRBV12-5 with TRBJ2-3, with 8 bases fitting TRBD1. Germline V CDR1 and CDR2: LGHNT, FRNRAP. V was pared by 5 bases and J by 4 bases, with 5 bases of the junction left unmatched. The CDR3 totals 14 residues.

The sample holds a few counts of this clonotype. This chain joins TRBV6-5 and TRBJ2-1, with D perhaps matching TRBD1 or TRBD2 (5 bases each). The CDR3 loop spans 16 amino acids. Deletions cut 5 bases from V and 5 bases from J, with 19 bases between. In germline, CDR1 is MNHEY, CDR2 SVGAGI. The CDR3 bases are TGTGCCAGCAGTCAGAAGGGGAGATTTAAAAACAATGAGCAGTTCTTC. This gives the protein CASSQKGRFKNNEQFF.

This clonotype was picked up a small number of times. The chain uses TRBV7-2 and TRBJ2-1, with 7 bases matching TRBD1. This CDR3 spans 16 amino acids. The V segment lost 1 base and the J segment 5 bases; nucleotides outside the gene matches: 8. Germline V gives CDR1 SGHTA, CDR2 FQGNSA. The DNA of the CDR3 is TGTGCCAGCAGCTTAGGAGGGGGCTTTGTCCACAATGAGCAGTTCTTC. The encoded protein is CASSLGGGFVHNEQFF.